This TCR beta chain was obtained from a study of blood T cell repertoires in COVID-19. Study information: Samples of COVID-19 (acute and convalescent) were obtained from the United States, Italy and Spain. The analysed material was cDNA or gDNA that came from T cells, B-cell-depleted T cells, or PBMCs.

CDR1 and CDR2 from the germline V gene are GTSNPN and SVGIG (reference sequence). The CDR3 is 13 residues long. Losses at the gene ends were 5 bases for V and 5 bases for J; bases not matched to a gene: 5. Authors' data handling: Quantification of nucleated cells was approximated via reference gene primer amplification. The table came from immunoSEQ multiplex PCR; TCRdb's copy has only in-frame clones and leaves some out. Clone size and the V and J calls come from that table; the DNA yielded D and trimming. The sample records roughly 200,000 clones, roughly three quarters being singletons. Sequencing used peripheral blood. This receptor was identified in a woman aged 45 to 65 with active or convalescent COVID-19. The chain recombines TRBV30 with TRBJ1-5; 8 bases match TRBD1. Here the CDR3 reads CAWGQGPHQPQHF. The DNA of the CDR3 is TGTGCCTGGGGACAGGGTCCCCATCAGCCCCAGCATTTT.